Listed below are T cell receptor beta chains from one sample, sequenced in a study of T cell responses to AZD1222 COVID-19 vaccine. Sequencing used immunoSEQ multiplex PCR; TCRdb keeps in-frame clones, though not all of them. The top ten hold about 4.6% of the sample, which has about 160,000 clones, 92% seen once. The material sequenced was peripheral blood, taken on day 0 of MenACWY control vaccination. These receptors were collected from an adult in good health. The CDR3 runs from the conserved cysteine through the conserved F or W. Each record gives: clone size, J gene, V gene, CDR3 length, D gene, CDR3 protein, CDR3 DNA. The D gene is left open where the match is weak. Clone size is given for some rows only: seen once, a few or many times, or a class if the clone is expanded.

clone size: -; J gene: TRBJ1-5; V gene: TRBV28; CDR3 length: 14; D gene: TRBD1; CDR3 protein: CASRGQGLSQPQHF; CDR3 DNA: TGTGCCAGCAGAGGACAGGGGCTCTCTCAGCCCCAGCATTTT
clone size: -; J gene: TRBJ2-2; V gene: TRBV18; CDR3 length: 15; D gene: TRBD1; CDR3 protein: CASYPDRLNTGELFF; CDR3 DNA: TGTGCCAGCTACCCGGACAGGCTGAACACCGGGGAGCTGTTTTTT
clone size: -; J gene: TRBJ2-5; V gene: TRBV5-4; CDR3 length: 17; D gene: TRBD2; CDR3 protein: CASSSGAASGGQETQYF; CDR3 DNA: TGTGCCAGCAGCTCGGGGGCGGCTAGCGGGGGCCAAGAGACCCAGTACTTC
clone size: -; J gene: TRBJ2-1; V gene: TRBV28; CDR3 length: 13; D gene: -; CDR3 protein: CASGVLVYNEQFF; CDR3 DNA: TGTGCCAGCGGTGTACTAGTTTACAATGAGCAGTTCTTC
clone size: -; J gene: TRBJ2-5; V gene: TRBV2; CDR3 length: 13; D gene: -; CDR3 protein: CASSEPYGETQYF; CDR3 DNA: TGTGCCAGCAGTGAGCCCTACGGAGAGACCCAGTACTTC
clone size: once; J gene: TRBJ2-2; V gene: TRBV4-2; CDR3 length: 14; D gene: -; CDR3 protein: CASKRAGGTGELFF; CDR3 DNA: TGTGCCAGCAAAAGGGCCGGGGGCACCGGGGAGCTGTTTTTT
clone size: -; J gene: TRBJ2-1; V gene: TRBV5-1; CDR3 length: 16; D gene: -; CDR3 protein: CASRKGQANSYNEQFF; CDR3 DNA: TGCGCCAGCCGTAAGGGGCAGGCGAACTCCTACAATGAGCAGTTCTTC
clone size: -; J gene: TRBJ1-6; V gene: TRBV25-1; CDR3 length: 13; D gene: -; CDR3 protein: CASSENTGRPLHF; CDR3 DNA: TGTGCCAGCAGTGAAAATACGGGACGGCCCCTCCACTTT
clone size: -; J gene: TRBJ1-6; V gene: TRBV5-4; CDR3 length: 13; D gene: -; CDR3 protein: CASSGTDNSPLHF; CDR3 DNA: TGTGCCAGCAGCGGCACCGATAATTCACCCCTCCACTTT
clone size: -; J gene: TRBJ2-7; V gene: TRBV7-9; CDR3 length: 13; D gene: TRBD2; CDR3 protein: CASSLSLAGNKYF; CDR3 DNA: TGTGCCAGCAGCTTATCACTAGCGGGTAACAAGTACTTC
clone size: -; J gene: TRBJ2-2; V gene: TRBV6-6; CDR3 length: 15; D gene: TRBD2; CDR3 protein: CASRSSGMGTGELFF; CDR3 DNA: TGTGCCAGCAGGTCTAGCGGGATGGGGACCGGGGAGCTGTTTTTT
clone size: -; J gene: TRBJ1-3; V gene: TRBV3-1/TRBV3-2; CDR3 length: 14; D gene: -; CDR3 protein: CASSPTLPGNTIYF; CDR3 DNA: TGTGCCAGCAGCCCGACCCTTCCCGGAAACACCATATATTTT
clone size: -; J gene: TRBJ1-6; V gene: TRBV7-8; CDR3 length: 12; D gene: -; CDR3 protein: CASGRGNSPLHF; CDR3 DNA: TGTGCCAGTGGCAGGGGAAATTCACCCCTCCACTTT
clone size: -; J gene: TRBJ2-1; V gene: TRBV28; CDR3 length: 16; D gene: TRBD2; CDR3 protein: CASSTPVAGGGNEQFF; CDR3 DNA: TGTGCCAGCAGTACGCCTGTAGCGGGAGGCGGAAATGAGCAGTTCTTC
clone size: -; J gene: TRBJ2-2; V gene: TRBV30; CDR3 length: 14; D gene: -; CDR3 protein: CAWSQLNFAGELFF; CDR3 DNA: TGTGCCTGGAGTCAATTGAATTTTGCCGGGGAGCTGTTTTTT
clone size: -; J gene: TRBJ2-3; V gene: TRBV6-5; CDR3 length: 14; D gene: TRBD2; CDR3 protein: CASGRTSSTDTQYF; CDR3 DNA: TGTGCCAGCGGGAGGACTAGCAGCACAGATACGCAGTATTTT
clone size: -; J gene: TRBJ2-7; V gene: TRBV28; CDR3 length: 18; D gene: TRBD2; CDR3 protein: CASRLAGLAVPSSYEQYF; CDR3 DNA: TGTGCCAGCAGGCTGGCGGGACTAGCGGTTCCCAGCTCCTACGAGCAGTACTTC
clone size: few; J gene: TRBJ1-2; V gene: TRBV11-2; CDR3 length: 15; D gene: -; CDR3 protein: CASTPWGTQYYGYTF; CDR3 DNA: TGTGCCAGCACCCCCTGGGGCACCCAGTACTATGGCTACACCTTC
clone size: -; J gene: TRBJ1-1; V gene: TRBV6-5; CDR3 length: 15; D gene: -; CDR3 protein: CASSYAASMNTEAFF; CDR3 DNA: TGTGCCAGCAGTTACGCAGCTTCGATGAACACTGAAGCTTTCTTT
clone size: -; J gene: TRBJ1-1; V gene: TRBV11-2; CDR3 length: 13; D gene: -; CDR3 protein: CASSYRLNTEAFF; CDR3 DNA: TGTGCCAGCAGCTATCGACTGAACACTGAAGCTTTCTTT
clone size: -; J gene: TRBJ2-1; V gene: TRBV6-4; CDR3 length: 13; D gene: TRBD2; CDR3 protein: CASSPSGMYEQFF; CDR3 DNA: TGTGCCAGCAGTCCTAGCGGGATGTATGAGCAGTTCTTC
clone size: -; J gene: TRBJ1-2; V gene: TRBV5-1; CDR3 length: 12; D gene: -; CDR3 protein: CASSLDLNGYTF; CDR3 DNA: TGCGCCAGCAGCTTGGACTTGAATGGCTACACCTTC
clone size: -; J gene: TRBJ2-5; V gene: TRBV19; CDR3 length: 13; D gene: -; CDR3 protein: CASSIVFRETQYF; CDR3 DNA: TGTGCCAGTAGTATTGTCTTTCGGGAGACCCAGTACTTC
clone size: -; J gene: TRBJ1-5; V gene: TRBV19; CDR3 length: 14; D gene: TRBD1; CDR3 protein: CASKTGASNQPQHF; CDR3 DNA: TGTGCCAGTAAGACAGGGGCAAGCAATCAGCCCCAGCATTTT
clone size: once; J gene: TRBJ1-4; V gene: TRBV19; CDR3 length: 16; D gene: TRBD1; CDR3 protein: CASTARIPGQAEKLFF; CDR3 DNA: TGTGCCAGTACTGCGAGAATCCCGGGACAGGCTGAAAAACTGTTTTTT
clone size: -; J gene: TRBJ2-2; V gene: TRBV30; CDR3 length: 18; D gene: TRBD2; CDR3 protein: CAWSSGGRAAANTGELFF; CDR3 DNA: TGTGCCTGGAGTTCGGGCGGGAGGGCTGCAGCGAACACCGGGGAGCTGTTTTTT
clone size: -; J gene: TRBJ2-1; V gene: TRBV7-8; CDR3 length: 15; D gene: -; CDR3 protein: CASSSSALGQGEQFF; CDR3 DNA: TGTGCCAGCAGCTCTAGCGCTCTGGGACAAGGTGAGCAGTTCTTC
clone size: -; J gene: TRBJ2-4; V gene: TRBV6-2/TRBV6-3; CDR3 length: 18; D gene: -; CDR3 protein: CASSYPLDSALANNIQYF; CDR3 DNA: TGTGCCAGCAGTTACCCCCTAGACAGTGCTTTAGCCAACAACATTCAGTACTTC
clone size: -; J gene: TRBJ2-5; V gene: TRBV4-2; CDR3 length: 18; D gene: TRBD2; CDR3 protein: CASSPWTSGRGPQETQYF; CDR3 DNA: TGTGCCAGCAGCCCTTGGACTAGCGGGAGGGGGCCCCAAGAGACCCAGTACTTC
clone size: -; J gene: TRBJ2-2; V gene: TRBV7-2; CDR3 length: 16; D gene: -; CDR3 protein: CASSQLPGRNTGELFF; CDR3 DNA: TGTGCCAGCAGCCAACTTCCGGGACGGAACACCGGGGAGCTGTTTTTT
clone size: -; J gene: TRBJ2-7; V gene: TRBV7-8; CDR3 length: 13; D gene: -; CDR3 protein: CASSPDSSYEQYF; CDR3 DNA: TGTGCCAGCAGCCCTGACAGTTCCTACGAGCAGTACTTC
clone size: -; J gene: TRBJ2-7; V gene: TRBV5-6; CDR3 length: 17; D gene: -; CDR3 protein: CASSLETLQDTPYEQYF; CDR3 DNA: TGTGCCAGCAGCCTGGAAACGCTCCAGGACACCCCCTACGAGCAGTACTTC
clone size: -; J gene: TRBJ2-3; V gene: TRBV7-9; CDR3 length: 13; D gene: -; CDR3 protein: CASTLQGSDTQYF; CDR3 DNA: TGTGCCAGCACCCTACAGGGTTCGGATACGCAGTATTTT
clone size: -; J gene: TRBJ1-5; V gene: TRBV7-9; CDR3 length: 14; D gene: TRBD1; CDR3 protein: CASSPAGGFQPQHF; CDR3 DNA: TGTGCCAGCAGCCCTGCAGGGGGGTTTCAGCCCCAGCATTTT
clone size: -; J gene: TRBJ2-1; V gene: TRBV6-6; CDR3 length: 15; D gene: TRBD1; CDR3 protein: CASSYSNRGQEEQFF; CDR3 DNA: TGTGCCAGCAGTTACTCGAACAGGGGGCAGGAAGAGCAGTTCTTC
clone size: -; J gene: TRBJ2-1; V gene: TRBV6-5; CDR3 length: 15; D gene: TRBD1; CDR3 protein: CATIGQGAAYNEQFF; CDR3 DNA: TGTGCCACCATCGGCCAGGGGGCGGCCTACAATGAGCAGTTCTTC
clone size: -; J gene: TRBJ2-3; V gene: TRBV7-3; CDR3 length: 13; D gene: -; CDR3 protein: CASSAGVVNTQYF; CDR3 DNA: TGTGCCAGCTCGGCCGGGGTCGTCAATACGCAGTATTTT
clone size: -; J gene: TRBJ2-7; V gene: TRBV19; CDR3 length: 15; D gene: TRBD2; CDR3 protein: CASSVSSSGLGEQYF; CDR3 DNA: TGTGCCAGTAGTGTAAGTTCTAGCGGCCTAGGGGAGCAGTACTTC
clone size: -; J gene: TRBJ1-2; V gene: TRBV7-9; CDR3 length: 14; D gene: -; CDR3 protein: CASSLGGVMYGYTF; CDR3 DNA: TGTGCCAGCAGCTTAGGTGGGGTTATGTATGGCTACACCTTC
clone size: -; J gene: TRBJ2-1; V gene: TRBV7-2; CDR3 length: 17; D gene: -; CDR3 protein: CASIPHVGGASYNEQFF; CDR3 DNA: TGTGCCAGCATCCCCCACGTGGGGGGAGCGTCCTACAATGAGCAGTTCTTC
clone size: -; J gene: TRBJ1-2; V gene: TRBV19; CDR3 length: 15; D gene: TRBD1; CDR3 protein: CASRTTGTANYGYTF; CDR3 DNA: TGTGCCAGTCGAACCACGGGGACAGCTAACTATGGCTACACCTTC
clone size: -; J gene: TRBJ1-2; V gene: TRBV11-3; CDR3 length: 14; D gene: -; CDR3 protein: CASSLEGGATGYTF; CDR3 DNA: TGTGCCAGCAGCTTAGAAGGCGGGGCTACGGGCTACACCTTC
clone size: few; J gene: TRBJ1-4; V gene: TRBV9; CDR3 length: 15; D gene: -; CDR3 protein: CASSPSGQSNEKLFF; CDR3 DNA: TGTGCCAGCAGCCCCAGCGGGCAGTCGAATGAAAAACTGTTTTTT
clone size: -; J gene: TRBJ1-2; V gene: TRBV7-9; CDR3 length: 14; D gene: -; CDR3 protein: CASSLPRLGYGYTF; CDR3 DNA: TGTGCCAGCAGCTTACCCCGCTTAGGCTATGGCTACACCTTC
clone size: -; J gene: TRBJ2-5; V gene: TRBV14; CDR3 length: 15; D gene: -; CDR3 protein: CASSEPRRGQETQYF; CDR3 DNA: TGTGCCAGCAGCGAACCCCGCCGAGGGCAAGAGACCCAGTACTTC
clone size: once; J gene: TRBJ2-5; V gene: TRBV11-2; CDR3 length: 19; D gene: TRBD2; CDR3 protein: CASSLVVGLAGVGRETQYF; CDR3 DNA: TGTGCCAGCAGCTTAGTCGTAGGGCTAGCGGGAGTCGGTCGAGAGACCCAGTACTTC
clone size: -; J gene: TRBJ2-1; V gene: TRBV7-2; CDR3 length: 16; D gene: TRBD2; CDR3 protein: CASSLAATSSDNEQFF; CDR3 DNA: TGTGCCAGCAGCTTAGCCGCGACTAGCAGCGACAATGAGCAGTTCTTC
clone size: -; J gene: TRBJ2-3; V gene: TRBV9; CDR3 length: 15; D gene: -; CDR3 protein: CASSVGNVGTDTQYF; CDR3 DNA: TGTGCCAGCAGCGTAGGGAATGTCGGCACAGATACGCAGTATTTT
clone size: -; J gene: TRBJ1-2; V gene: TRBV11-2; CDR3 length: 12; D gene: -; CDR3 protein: CASSLGLPGYTF; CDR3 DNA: TGTGCCAGCAGCTTGGGACTGCCGGGCTACACCTTC
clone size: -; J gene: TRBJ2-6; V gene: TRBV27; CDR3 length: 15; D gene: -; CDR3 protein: CASSPYTAGANVLTF; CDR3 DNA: TGTGCCAGCAGTCCATATACGGCAGGGGCCAACGTCCTGACTTTC
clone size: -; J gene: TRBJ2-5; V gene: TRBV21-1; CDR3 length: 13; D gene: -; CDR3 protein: CASSIRVEETQYF; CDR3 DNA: TGTGCCAGCAGCATCAGGGTGGAGGAGACCCAGTACTTC
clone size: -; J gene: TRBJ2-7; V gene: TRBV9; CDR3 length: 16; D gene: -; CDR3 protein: CASSASLGQGVGEQYF; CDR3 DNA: TGTGCCAGCAGCGCCTCCCTGGGTCAGGGTGTAGGTGAGCAGTACTTC
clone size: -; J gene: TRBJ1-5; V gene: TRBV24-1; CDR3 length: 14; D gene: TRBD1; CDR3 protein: CATSDPGGWQPQHF; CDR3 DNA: TGTGCCACCAGTGATCCAGGGGGCTGGCAGCCCCAGCATTTT
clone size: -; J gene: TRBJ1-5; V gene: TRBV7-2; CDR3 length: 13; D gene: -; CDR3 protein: CASSLKSVQPQHF; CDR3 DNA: TGTGCCAGCAGCTTAAAAAGCGTCCAGCCCCAGCATTTT